The 7 T cell receptor beta chains given below trace back to one sample, sequenced in a study of CXCR3-negative and CXCR3-positive naive CD8 T cells. The method, 5' RACE with UMI labels, was used to prepare the TRB cDNA libraries. TCRdb reprocessed the 5' RACE reads; each CDR3 protein has one entry and no DNA is given. The repertoire table contains about 130,000 distinct CDR3 sequences. The specimen was naive CXCR3- CD8+ T cells from blood. The subset was: CD45RO-CCR7+CD27+CD95- naive CD8+ T cells lacking CXCR3 (TNR3-). All receptors derive from a human donor in good health. Some clones in this sample may be carry-over from other donors' samples.

V usage is TRBV2 and J usage is TRBJ2-3; TCRdb's D gene call, TRBD1, goes unchecked for lack of DNA. The germline V gene encodes CDR1 SNHLY and CDR2 FYNNEI. The CDR3 totals 15 residues. CDR3 loop: CASRARQGSTDTQYF.

The chain links TRBV5-1 to TRBJ1-1. The CDR3 is made up of 15 amino acids. Germline-derived CDR1 and CDR2 are SGHRS and YFSETQ. The CDR3 is CASSLAGFLNTEAFF.

V usage is TRBV4-1 and J usage is TRBJ2-3; TCRdb lists TRBD2, though no DNA is available to test this call. The CDR3 is made up of 19 amino acids. Germline CDR1 reads MGHRA; CDR2 reads YSYEKL. CDR3 amino acids: CASSQVPPRIAGGTDTQYF.

The chain carries TRBV5-1 and TRBJ2-2. Germline V gene sequence: CDR1 SGHRS, CDR2 YFSETQ. This CDR3 is built from 16 residues. The CDR3 protein is CASSPEVWPNTGELFF. The whole variable domain, remainder taken from reference TRBV5-1 and TRBJ2-2, is KAGVTQTPRYLIKTRGQQVTLSCSPISGHRSVSWYQQTPGQGLQFLFEYFSETQRNKGNFPGRFSGRQFSNSRSEMNVSTLELGDSALYLCASSPEVWPNTGELFFGEGSRLTVL.

The genes are TRBV21-1 and TRBJ1-2. TRBV21-1 is given as a pseudogene. This CDR3 is built from 14 residues. The CDR3 protein is CASSKSLDATGYTF.

The V gene is TRBV11-2, the J gene TRBJ2-1; TCRdb lists TRBD2, though no DNA is available to test this call. Germline CDR1 reads SGHAT; CDR2 reads FQNNGV. This CDR3 has 17 residues. CDR3 region: CASSLVGLAGEGNEQFF.

CDR3 region: CASSPSGGGTRGELFF. The rearrangement joins TRBV6-1 to TRBJ2-2; with no DNA, the TCRdb D assignment of TRBD1 cannot be verified. CDR1 and CDR2 from the germline V gene are MNHNS and SASEGT. The CDR3 consists of 16 residues.